This T cell receptor (beta chain) stems from a study of shared clonotypes between healthy human individuals. Overall study results and limits: Few donors restricted represented genetic and exposure-history diversity.

Tens of thousands of T cell genomes, or approximately 270 ng DNA, went into replicate PCRs of unsorted PBMC. Here immunoSEQ multiplex PCR was the method, and the copy in TCRdb shows in-frame clones only, minus some. This sample yields approximately 500,000 clones, of which approximately 78% are seen a single time; about 11% belongs to the top ten. The V segment lost 1 base and the J segment 0 bases; nucleotides outside the gene matches: 2. The CDR3 totals 16 residues. Per germline, CDR1 SGDLS and CDR2 YYNGEE. This clone was picked up many times. Its antigen remains unknown. V is TRBV9 and J is TRBJ2-2; 8 bases map to TRBD2. This clonotype was sampled from a woman between 35 and 50 years old in good health. Some clones in this sample may be carry-over from other donors' samples. Sequencing input: PBMCs. The CDR3 DNA follows: TGTGCCAGCAGCGTAACCGGGGGGGCGAACACCGGGGAGCTGTTTTTT. Its protein is CASSVTGGANTGELFF.